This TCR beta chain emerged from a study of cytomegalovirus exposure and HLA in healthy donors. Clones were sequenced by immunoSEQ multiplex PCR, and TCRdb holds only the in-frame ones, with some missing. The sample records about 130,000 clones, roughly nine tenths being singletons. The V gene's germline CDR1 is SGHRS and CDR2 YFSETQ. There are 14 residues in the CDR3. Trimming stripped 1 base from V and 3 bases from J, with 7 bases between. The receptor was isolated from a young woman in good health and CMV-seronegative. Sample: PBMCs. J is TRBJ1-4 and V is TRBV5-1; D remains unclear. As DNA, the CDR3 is TGCGCCAGCAGCTTGCGGGATCCTAATGAAAAACTGTTTTTT. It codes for CASSLRDPNEKLFF.